These T cell receptor beta chains were read from a single sample in a study of shared clonotypes between healthy human individuals. This table comes from immunoSEQ multiplex PCR, and its TCRdb copy is limited to in-frame clones, with some not included. The sample records approximately 1.5 million clones, 95% to 99% being singletons. Sequenced sample: naive CD4+ T cells sorted from blood. Receptors originate from a man aged 25 to 40 in good health. Both conserved end residues are part of each CDR3. Each record gives: V gene, D gene, clone size, J gene, CDR3 protein, CDR3 DNA. D genes are given only for firm matches. The size field is filled for only some rows; it gives once, few, many or a size class.

V: TRBV15
D: TRBD2
size: .
J: TRBJ2-2
CDR3: CATKASGRGGELFF
DNA: TGTGCCACCAAAGCTAGCGGGAGGGGCGGGGAGCTGTTTTTT

V: TRBV15
D: TRBD1
size: .
J: TRBJ1-2
CDR3: CATSRDGLGTDYGYTF
DNA: TGTGCCACCAGCAGAGATGGATTGGGGACAGATTATGGCTACACCTTC

V: TRBV2
D: TRBD2
size: .
J: TRBJ2-1
CDR3: CASSEAASGRATSYNEQFF
DNA: TGTGCCAGCAGTGAAGCGGCTAGCGGGAGGGCAACTTCCTACAATGAGCAGTTCTTC

V: TRBV18
D: .
size: .
J: TRBJ2-3
CDR3: CASSLGGDTQYF
DNA: TGTGCCAGCTCATTGGGGGGAGATACGCAGTATTTT

V: TRBV28
D: .
size: .
J: TRBJ1-2
CDR3: CAGSGANYGYTF
DNA: TGTGCCGGGTCCGGCGCTAACTATGGCTACACCTTC

V: TRBV9
D: .
size: few
J: TRBJ2-3
CDR3: CASSVGSTDTQYF
DNA: TGTGCCAGCAGCGTAGGGAGCACAGATACGCAGTATTTT

V: TRBV9
D: TRBD2
size: .
J: TRBJ2-1
CDR3: CASSVEDGTSGIPTYNEQFF
DNA: TGTGCCAGCAGCGTAGAAGACGGGACTAGCGGCATACCGACCTACAATGAGCAGTTCTTC

V: TRBV4-1
D: TRBD1
size: .
J: TRBJ2-7
CDR3: CASSQGRGGRSHEQYF
DNA: TGCGCCAGCAGCCAAGGAAGAGGGGGCAGAAGCCACGAGCAGTACTTC

V: TRBV7-2
D: TRBD2
size: .
J: TRBJ2-1
CDR3: CASSLKVRLAGYNEQFF
DNA: TGTGCCAGCAGCTTAAAGGTTAGGCTAGCGGGATACAATGAGCAGTTCTTC

V: TRBV2
D: .
size: .
J: TRBJ1-2
CDR3: CASNLMGQIDGGYTF
DNA: TGTGCCAGCAACCTGATGGGGCAGATCGACGGGGGCTACACCTTC

V: TRBV6-4
D: TRBD2
size: .
J: TRBJ2-1
CDR3: CASSGLPGGINEQFF
DNA: TGTGCCAGCAGTGGTCTGCCGGGAGGAATAAATGAGCAGTTCTTC

V: TRBV7-3
D: TRBD2
size: .
J: TRBJ2-2
CDR3: CASSPRASGNTGELFF
DNA: TGTGCCAGCAGCCCTCGCGCTAGCGGTAACACCGGGGAGCTGTTTTTT